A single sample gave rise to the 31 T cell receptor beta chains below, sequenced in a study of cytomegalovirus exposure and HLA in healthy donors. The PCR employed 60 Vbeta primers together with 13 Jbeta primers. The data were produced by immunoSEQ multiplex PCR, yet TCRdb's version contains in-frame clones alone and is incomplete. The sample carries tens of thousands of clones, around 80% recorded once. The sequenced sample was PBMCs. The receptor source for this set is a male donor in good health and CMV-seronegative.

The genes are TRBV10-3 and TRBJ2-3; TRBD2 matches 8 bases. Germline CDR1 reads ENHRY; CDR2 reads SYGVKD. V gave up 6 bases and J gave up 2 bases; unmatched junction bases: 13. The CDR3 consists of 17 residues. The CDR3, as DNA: TGTGCCATCAGAGATGGGGGGGCGGGGGGACACACAGATACGCAGTATTTT. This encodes CAIRDGGAGGHTDTQYF.

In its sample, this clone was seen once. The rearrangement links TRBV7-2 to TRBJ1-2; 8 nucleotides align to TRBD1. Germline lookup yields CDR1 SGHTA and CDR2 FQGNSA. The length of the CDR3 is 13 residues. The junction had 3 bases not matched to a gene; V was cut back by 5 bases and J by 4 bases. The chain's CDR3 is CASSPGQGYGYTF. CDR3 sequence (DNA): TGTGCCAGCAGCCCCGGACAGGGCTATGGCTACACCTTC.

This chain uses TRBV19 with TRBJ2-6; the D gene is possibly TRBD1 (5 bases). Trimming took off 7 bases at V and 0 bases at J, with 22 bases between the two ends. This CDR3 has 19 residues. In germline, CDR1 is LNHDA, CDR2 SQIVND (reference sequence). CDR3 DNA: TGTGCCAGTATCTCAAAAAGAGGAGAAGGGGTCTCTGGGGCCAACGTCCTGACTTTC. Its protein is CASISKRGEGVSGANVLTF.

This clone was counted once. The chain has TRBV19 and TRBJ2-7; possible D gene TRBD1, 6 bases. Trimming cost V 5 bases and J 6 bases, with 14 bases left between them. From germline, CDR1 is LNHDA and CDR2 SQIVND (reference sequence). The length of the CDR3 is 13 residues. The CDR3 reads CASSGRGSGEQYF. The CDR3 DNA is TGTGCCAGTAGTGGCAGGGGCTCTGGCGAGCAGTACTTC.

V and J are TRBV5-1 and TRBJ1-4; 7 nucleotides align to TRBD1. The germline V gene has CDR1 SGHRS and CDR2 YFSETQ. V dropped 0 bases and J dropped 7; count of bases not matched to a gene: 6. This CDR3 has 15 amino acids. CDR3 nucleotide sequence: TGCGCCAGCAGCTTGGAAGGCAGGGGGTCTGAAAAACTGTTTTTT. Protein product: CASSLEGRGSEKLFF.

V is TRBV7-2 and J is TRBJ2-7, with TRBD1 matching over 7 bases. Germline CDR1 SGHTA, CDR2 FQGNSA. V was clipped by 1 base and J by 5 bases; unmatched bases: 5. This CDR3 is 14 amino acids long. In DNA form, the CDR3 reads TGTGCCAGCAGCTTAGGGGACAGACCGAACGAGCAGTACTTC. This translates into CASSLGDRPNEQYF.

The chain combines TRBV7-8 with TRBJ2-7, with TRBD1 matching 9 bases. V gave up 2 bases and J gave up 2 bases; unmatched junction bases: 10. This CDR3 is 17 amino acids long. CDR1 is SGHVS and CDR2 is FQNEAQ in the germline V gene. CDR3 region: CASSLQITDRGAYEQYF. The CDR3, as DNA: TGTGCCAGCAGCTTACAAATCACGGACAGGGGCGCCTACGAGCAGTACTTC.

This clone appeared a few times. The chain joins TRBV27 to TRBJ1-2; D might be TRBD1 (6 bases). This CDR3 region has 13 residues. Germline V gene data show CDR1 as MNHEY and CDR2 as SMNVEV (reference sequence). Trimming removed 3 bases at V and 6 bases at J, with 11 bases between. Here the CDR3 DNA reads TGTGCCAGCAGTTTTGCAGGGGACCATGGCTACACCTTC. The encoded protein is CASSFAGDHGYTF.

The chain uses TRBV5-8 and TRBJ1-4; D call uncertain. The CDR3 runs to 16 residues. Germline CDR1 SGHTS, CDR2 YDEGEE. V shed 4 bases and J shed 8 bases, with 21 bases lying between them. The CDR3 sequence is CASSGQTMGSREKLFF. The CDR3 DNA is TGTGCCAGCAGCGGTCAGACTATGGGGTCTCGGGAAAAACTGTTTTTT.

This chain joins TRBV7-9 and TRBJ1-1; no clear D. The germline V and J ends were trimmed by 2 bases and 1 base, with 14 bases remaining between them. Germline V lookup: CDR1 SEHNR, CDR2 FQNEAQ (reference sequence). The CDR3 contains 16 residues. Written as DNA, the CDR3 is TGTGCCAGCAGCTTACCCGACGCGGGTGCGAACACTGAAGCTTTCTTT. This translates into CASSLPDAGANTEAFF. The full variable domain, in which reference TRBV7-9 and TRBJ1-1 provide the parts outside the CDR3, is DTGVSQNPRHKITKRGQNVTFRCDPISEHNRLYWYRQTLGQGPEFLTYFQNEAQLEKSRLLSDRFSAERPKGSFSTLEIQRTEQGDSAMYLCASSLPDAGANTEAFFGQGTRLTVV.

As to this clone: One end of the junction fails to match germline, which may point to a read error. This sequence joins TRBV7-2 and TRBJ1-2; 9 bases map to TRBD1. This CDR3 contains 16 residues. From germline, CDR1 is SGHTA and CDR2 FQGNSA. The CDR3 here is CASSLAQGAMDYGYTF. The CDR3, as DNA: TGTGCCAGCAGCCTAGCACAGGGGGCCATGGACTATGGCTACACCTTC.

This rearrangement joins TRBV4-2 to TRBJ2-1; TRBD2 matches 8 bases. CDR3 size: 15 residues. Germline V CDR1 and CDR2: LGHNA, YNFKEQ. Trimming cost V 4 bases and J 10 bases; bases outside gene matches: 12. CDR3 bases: TGTGCCAGCAGCCCATCCTTACGGGGCGGGGGGGAGCAGTTCTTC. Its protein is CASSPSLRGGGEQFF.

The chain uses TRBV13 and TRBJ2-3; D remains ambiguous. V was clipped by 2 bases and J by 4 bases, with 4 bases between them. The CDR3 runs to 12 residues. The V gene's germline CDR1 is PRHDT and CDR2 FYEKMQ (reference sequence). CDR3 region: CASSLRADTQYF. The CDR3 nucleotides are TGTGCCAGCAGCTTACGGGCAGATACGCAGTATTTT.

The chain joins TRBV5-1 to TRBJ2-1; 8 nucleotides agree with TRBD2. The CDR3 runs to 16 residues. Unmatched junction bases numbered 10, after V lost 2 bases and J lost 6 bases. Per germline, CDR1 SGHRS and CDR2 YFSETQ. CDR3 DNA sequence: TGCGCCAGCAGCTTCGGTCGACTAGCGCAATCCAATGAGCAGTTCTTC. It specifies CASSFGRLAQSNEQFF. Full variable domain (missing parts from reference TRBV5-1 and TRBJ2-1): KAGVTQTPRYLIKTRGQQVTLSCSPISGHRSVSWYQQTPGQGLQFLFEYFSETQRNKGNFPGRFSGRQFSNSRSEMNVSTLELGDSALYLCASSFGRLAQSNEQFFGPGTRLTVL.

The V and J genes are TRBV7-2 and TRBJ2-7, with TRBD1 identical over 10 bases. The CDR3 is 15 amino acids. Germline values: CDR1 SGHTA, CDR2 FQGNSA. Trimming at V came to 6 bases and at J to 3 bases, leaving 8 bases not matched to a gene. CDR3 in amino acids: CASRTTGGLFYEQYF. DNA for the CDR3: TGTGCCAGCAGGACGACAGGGGGCCTCTTCTACGAGCAGTACTTC.

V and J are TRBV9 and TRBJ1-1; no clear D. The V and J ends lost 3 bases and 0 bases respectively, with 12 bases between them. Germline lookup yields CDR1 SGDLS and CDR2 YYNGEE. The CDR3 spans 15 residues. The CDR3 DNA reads TGTGCCAGCAGCGCCTCCCAAGCCATGAACACTGAAGCTTTCTTT. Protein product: CASSASQAMNTEAFF. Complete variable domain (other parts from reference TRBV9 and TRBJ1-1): DSGVTQTPKHLITATGQRVTLRCSPRSGDLSVYWYQQSLDQGLQFLIQYYNGEERAKGNILERFSAQQFPDLHSELNLSSLELGDSALYFCASSASQAMNTEAFFGQGTRLTVV.

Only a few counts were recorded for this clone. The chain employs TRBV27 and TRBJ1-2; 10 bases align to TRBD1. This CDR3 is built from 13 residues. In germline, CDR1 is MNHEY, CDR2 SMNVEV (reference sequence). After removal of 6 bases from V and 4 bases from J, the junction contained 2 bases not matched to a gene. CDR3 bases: TGTGCCAGCAGGGACAGGGGGACCTATGGCTACACCTTC. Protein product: CASRDRGTYGYTF.

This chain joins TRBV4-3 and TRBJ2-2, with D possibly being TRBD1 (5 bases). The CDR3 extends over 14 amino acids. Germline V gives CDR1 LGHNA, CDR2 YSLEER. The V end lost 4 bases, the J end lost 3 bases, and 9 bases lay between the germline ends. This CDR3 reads CASSRDSYTGELFF. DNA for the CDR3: TGCGCCAGCAGCCGCGACAGTTACACCGGGGAGCTGTTTTTT.

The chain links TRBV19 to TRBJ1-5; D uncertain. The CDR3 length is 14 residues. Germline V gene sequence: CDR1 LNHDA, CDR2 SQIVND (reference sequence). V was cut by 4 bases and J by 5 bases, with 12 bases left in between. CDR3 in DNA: TGTGCCAGTAGTAGGCGAGGAATTCATCAGCCCCAGCATTTT. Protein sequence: CASSRRGIHQPQHF.

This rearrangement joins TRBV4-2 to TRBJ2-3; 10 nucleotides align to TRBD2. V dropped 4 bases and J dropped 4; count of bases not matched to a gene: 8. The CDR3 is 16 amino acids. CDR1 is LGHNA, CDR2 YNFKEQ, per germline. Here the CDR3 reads CASSPTSGGASDTQYF. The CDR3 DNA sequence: TGTGCCAGCAGCCCGACCAGCGGGGGGGCCTCAGATACGCAGTATTTT.

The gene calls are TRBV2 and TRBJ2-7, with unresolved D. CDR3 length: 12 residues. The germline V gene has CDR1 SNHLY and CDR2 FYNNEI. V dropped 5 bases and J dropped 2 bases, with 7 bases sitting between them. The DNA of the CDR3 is TGTGCCAGCAGTTACAGTCCCTACGAGCAGTACTTC. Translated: CASSYSPYEQYF.

CDR3 amino acids: CASSIPRTGSTPSGANVLTF. CDR3 in DNA: TGTGCCAGTAGTATCCCCCGCACAGGGTCGACCCCCTCTGGGGCCAACGTCCTGACTTTC. The chain combines TRBV19 with TRBJ2-6, with D perhaps TRBD1 (6 bases). Germline assignment: CDR1 LNHDA and CDR2 SQIVND (reference sequence). V was cut by 3 bases and J by 0 bases, with 21 bases left in between. This CDR3 region has 20 residues. Looking up the rest from reference TRBV19 and TRBJ2-6 gives the full variable domain: DGGITQSPKYLFRKEGQNVTLSCEQNLNHDAMYWYRQDPGQGLRLIYYSQIVNDFQKGDIAEGYSVSREKKESFPLTVTSAQKNPTAFYLCASSIPRTGSTPSGANVLTFGAGSRLTVL.

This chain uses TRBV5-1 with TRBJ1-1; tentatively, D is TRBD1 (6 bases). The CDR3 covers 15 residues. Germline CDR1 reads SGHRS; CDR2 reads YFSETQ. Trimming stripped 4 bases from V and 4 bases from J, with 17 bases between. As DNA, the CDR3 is TGCGCCAGCAGCCCCCGCATAGACAGGCCCACTGAAGCTTTCTTT. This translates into CASSPRIDRPTEAFF. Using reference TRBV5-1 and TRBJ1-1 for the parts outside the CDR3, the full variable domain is KAGVTQTPRYLIKTRGQQVTLSCSPISGHRSVSWYQQTPGQGLQFLFEYFSETQRNKGNFPGRFSGRQFSNSRSEMNVSTLELGDSALYLCASSPRIDRPTEAFFGQGTRLTVV.

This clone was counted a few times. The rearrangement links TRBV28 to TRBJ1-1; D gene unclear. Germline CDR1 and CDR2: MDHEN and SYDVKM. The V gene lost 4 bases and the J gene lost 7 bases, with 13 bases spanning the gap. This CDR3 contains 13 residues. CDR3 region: CASSSPQSNEAFF. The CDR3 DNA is TGTGCCAGCAGTTCCCCCCAGTCAAATGAAGCTTTCTTT. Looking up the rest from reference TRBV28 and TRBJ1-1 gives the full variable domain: DVKVTQSSRYLVKRTGEKVFLECVQDMDHENMFWYRQDPGLGLRLIYFSYDVKMKEKGDIPEGYSVSREKKERFSLILESASTNQTSMYLCASSSPQSNEAFFGQGTRLTVV.

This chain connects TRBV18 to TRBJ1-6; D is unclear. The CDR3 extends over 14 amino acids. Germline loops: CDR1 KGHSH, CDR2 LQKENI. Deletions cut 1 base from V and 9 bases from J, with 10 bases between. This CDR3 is CASSPRAPGSPLHF. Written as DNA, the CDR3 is TGTGCCAGCTCACCACGTGCCCCAGGTTCACCCCTCCACTTT. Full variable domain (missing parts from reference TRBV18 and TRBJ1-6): NAGVMQNPRHLVRRRGQEARLRCSPMKGHSHVYWYRQLPEEGLKFMVYLQKENIIDESGMPKERFSAEFPKEGPSILRIQQVVRGDSAAYFCASSPRAPGSPLHFGNGTRLTVT.

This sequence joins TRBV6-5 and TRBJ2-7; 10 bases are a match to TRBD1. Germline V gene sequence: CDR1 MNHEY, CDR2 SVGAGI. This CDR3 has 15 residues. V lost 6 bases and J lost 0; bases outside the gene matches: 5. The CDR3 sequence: CASSLDRGSSYEQYF. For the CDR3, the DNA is TGTGCCAGCAGCCTGGACAGGGGGAGCTCCTACGAGCAGTACTTC.

The CDR3 is CASSEAGRGPNWGEAFF. CDR3 in DNA: TGTGCCAGCAGTGAAGCCGGGAGGGGCCCGAACTGGGGGGAAGCTTTCTTT. This rearrangement joins TRBV2 to TRBJ1-1; tentatively, D is TRBD1 (5 bases). This CDR3 spans 17 amino acids. Per germline, CDR1 SNHLY and CDR2 FYNNEI. Trimming stripped 0 bases from V and 8 bases from J, with 22 bases between.

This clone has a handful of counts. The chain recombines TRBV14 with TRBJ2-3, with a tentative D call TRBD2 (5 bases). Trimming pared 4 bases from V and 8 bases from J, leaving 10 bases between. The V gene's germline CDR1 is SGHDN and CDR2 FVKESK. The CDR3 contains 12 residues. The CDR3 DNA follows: TGTGCCAGCAGCCTTCCGGCGGGTACGCAGTATTTT. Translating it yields CASSLPAGTQYF.

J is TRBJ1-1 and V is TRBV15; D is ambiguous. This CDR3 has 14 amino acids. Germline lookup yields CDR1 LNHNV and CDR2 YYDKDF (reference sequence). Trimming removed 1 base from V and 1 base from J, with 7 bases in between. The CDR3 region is CATSRGGENTEAFF. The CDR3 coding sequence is TGTGCCACCAGCAGAGGTGGAGAGAACACTGAAGCTTTCTTT.

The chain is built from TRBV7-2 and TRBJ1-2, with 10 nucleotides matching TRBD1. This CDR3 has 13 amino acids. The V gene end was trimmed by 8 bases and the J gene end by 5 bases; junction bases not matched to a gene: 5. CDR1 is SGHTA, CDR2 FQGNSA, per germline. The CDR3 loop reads CASGDRGVYGYTF. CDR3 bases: TGTGCCAGCGGGGACAGGGGAGTTTATGGCTACACCTTC.

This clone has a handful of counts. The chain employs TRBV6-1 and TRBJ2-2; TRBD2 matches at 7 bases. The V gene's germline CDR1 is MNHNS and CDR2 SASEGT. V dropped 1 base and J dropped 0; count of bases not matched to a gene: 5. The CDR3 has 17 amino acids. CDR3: CASSEGWGGTNTGELFF. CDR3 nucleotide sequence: TGTGCCAGCAGTGAAGGGTGGGGGGGTACGAACACCGGGGAGCTGTTTTTT.